This T cell receptor beta chain was profiled in a study of T cell changes during pregnancy in multiple sclerosis. Here immunoSEQ multiplex PCR was the method, and the copy in TCRdb shows in-frame clones only, minus some. The table includes roughly 89,000 clones, almost 95% detected once. The TCR originated in a female donor with multiple sclerosis, enrolled in a pregnancy study. Specimen: peripheral blood, collected in the third trimester of pregnancy.

The CDR3 loop reads CASSFSGLALDTQYF. The CDR3 DNA sequence: TGTGCCAGCAGTTTTTCGGGTCTGGCACTAGATACGCAGTATTTT. The V call is TRBV28, the J call TRBJ2-3; unclear D gene. The CDR3 loop spans 15 amino acids. In germline, CDR1 is MDHEN, CDR2 SYDVKM. The V and J ends lost 3 bases and 5 bases respectively, with 15 bases between them.